The 9 T cell receptor beta chains listed next were all sequenced from one sample in a study of human T cells and chemical hapten exposure. MiXCR, applied by TCRdb to the RACE reads, yields one record per CDR3 protein. The table records 75,000 to 100,000 distinct CDR3 sequences, approximately 10% of them present only once. The sample's time point: patch test 1, 2 weeks after DPC sensitization. Described treatment: therapeutic diphenylcyclopropenone sensitization with weekly scalp DPC. Sequencing was performed on whole blood, taken in connection with sensitization to the hapten diphenylcyclopropenone (DPC). The receptors stem from a man between 40 and 49 years old with alopecia areata. Some clones in this sample may be carry-over from other donors' samples.

The chain joins TRBV19 to TRBJ1-4; D is uncertain. The CDR3 is 15 amino acids. Trimming stripped 10 bases from V and 0 bases from J, with 15 bases between. CDR1 and CDR2 (germline): LNHDA, SQIVND (reference sequence). The CDR3, as DNA: TGTGCCACCCAGTCGACACCGTCAACTAATGAAAAACTGTTTTTT. This sequence encodes CATQSTPSTNEKLFF.

Remarks on this clonotype: This may be a read error, as it is one base from a much larger clone. The conserved final phenylalanine or tryptophan is absent from the CDR3, which likely points to a read error. The chain combines TRBV7-2 with TRBJ1-1; D unresolved. This CDR3 is 14 amino acids long. CDR1 and CDR2 from the germline V gene are SGHTA and FQGNSA. V was trimmed by 5 bases and J by 4 bases, leaving 14 bases between them. The CDR3: CASSRREYGTEAFL. The CDR3 coding sequence is TGTGCCAGCAGCCGACGGGAGTATGGCACTGAAGCTTTCCTT.

This clonotype turned up a few times. The chain recombines TRBV11-1 with TRBJ1-1; D is possibly TRBD1 (6 bases). Trimming took 5 bases from V and 0 from J, leaving 13 bases between them. CDR1 is SGHAT, CDR2 FQDESV, per germline (reference sequence). The CDR3 runs to 15 residues. The CDR3 coding sequence is TGTGCCAGCAGCAAATCCGGACAGATGAACACTGAAGCTTTCTTT. It is translated as CASSKSGQMNTEAFF.

This clonotype has only a few counts. The J gene is TRBJ1-4, the V gene TRBV7-2, with 11 bases matching TRBD1. Germline CDR1 reads SGHTA; CDR2 reads FQGNSA. This CDR3 is 17 amino acids long. The V and J ends lost 4 bases and 2 bases, in that order; junction bases with no gene match: 6. CDR3 nucleotides: TGTGCCAGCAGCTCCGGGACAGGGGGTGTCACTAATGAAAAACTGTTTTTT. Protein: CASSSGTGGVTNEKLFF.

The V call is TRBV5-8, the J call TRBJ2-6; no reliable D call. The CDR3 totals 15 residues. V lost 1 base, J lost 2 bases, and 7 bases lay in between. In germline, CDR1 is SGHTS, CDR2 YDEGEE. CDR3 sequence (DNA): TGTGCCAGCAGCTTGTATGATCCTGGGGCCAACGTCCTGACTTTC. This codes for CASSLYDPGANVLTF.

This clonotype turned up a few times. The V and J genes are TRBV20-1 and TRBJ2-5, with D perhaps TRBD1 (5 bases). This CDR3 is 15 amino acids long. CDR1 DFQATT and CDR2 SNEGSKA come from the germline V gene (reference sequence). V lost 0 bases and J 7 bases, leaving 18 bases between the germline ends. The DNA of the CDR3 is TGCAGTGCTAGAGATCGGTTGCAGGGCAAGGTGACCCAGTACTTC. Translating it yields CSARDRLQGKVTQYF.

There are many counts of this clonotype. V and J are TRBV12-3 or TRBV12-4 and TRBJ1-4, with a weak D call TRBD1 (6 bases). This CDR3 is 16 amino acids long. V lost 6 bases and J lost 3, with 17 bases in between. The CDR3 bases are TGTGCCAGCAGCTCACCGACAGGCCGACCTAATGAAAAACTGTTTTTT. Its translation is CASSSPTGRPNEKLFF.

This clonotype was counted only a few times. This rearrangement joins TRBV28 to TRBJ2-7; D gene unclear. Trimming pared 7 bases from V and 2 bases from J, leaving 12 bases between. The CDR3 consists of 13 residues. In germline, CDR1 is MDHEN, CDR2 SYDVKM. For the CDR3, the DNA is TGTGCCAGCACCCAGATCAACCCCTACGAGCAGTACTTC. As protein: CASTQINPYEQYF.

The chain uses TRBV6-1 and TRBJ2-2; 11 bases align to TRBD2. There are 15 residues in the CDR3. V lost 6 bases, J lost 1 base, and 1 base stayed unmatched. Looked up from germline, CDR1 is MNHNS and CDR2 is SASEGT. The CDR3 region is CASRTSGRNTGELFF. In DNA, the CDR3 is TGTGCCAGCAGAACTAGCGGGAGGAACACCGGGGAGCTGTTTTTT.